Detailed here is one T cell receptor beta chain. The CDR3 has 15 residues. Germline values: CDR1 LNHDA, CDR2 SQIVND (reference sequence). J gave up 5 bases and V 2 bases, and 9 bases lay outside the gene matches. The sample comes from a study of OX40 agonist ivuxolimab in advanced cancers. Method: immunoSEQ multiplex PCR; TCRdb's copy keeps in-frame clones and lacks some. The table records 25,000 to 40,000 clones, approximately 90% of them present only once. This receptor was identified in an adult with an advanced solid tumor such as melanoma, head and neck, liver or kidney cancer. The sequences come from CD4+ or CD8+ T cells sorted from blood, collected in a trial of the OX40 agonist ivuxolimab. The chain is built from TRBV19 and TRBJ2-7; 7 bases map to TRBD1. CDR3 amino acids: CASSIMGQFPNEQYF. The DNA for the CDR3 is TGTGCCAGTAGTATAATGGGACAGTTCCCCAACGAGCAGTACTTC.